This entry lists 7 T cell receptor beta chains sequenced from one sample in a study of T cell responses to AZD1222 COVID-19 vaccine. Some clones are missing from TCRdb's copy, which holds only in-frame ones; the method was immunoSEQ multiplex PCR. Of approximately 120,000 clones detected, roughly 87% appear once; the ten largest clones hold 4.5% to 6.5%. The source was peripheral blood, collected on day 0 of AZD1222 vaccination. All receptors come from an adult in good health.

Comments on this clone: The junction departs from the called germline gene at one end, perhaps through a read error. The J gene is TRBJ2-2, the V gene TRBV30, with a weak D call TRBD1 (6 bases). CDR3 length: 11 amino acids. Germline V gene sequence: CDR1 GTSNPN, CDR2 SVGIG (reference sequence). The CDR3 loop is CAWSDRGGLFF. CDR3 sequence (DNA): TGTGCCTGGAGCGACCGAGGGGGGCTGTTTTTT.

J is TRBJ2-2 and V is TRBV7-9, with TRBD1 matching 7 bases. V lost 4 bases to trimming and J lost 1 base; unmatched junction nucleotides: 3. The length of the CDR3 is 15 residues. The germline gives CDR1 SEHNR, CDR2 FQNEAQ (reference sequence). Written as DNA, the CDR3 is TGTGCCAGCAGCTCCGACAGGGTGAACACCGGGGAGCTGTTTTTT. This codes for CASSSDRVNTGELFF.

This rearrangement joins TRBV28 to TRBJ2-7; a weak D match, TRBD2 (5 bases). Germline-derived CDR1 and CDR2 are MDHEN and SYDVKM. The CDR3 spans 14 residues. V lost 7 bases, J lost 5 bases, and 18 bases lay in between. The DNA for the CDR3 is TGTGCCAGCACCAACGTCGGGGAAGGTAACGAGCAGTACTTC. This encodes CASTNVGEGNEQYF.

The gene calls are TRBV7-9 and TRBJ1-6; 7 bases are shared with TRBD1. This CDR3 contains 16 residues. The germline V gene has CDR1 SEHNR and CDR2 FQNEAQ (reference sequence). Trimming removed 5 bases from V and 6 bases from J; junction bases left unmatched: 10. The CDR3 region is CASSRGGQAINSPLHF. The CDR3, as DNA: TGTGCCAGCAGCAGGGGAGGACAGGCAATTAATTCACCCCTCCACTTT.

This clone was found a few times. The DNA for the CDR3 is TGCGCCAGCAGTGGCTCGGAGGCCCAAGAGACCCAGTACTTC. Translating it yields CASSGSEAQETQYF. The genes are TRBV10-1 and TRBJ2-5; a weak D match, TRBD2 (5 bases). CDR3 length: 14 residues. Trimming shortened V by 4 bases and J by 1 base, and 10 bases separated the two germline ends. Germline assignment: CDR1 WNHNN and CDR2 SYGVQD (reference sequence).

This clone has only a few counts. The gene calls are TRBV7-9 and TRBJ2-3; D perhaps matches TRBD2 (6 bases). This CDR3 is built from 13 residues. Germline V gives CDR1 SEHNR, CDR2 FQNEAQ (reference sequence). V dropped 3 bases and J dropped 6 bases, with 10 bases sitting between them. CDR3 sequence: CASSFMSGDTQYF. The CDR3 DNA sequence: TGTGCCAGCAGCTTTATGAGCGGGGATACGCAGTATTTT.

The chain couples TRBV10-3 to TRBJ1-6; 7 bases align to TRBD1. This CDR3 spans 15 amino acids. Losses at the gene ends were 4 bases for V and 7 bases for J; bases not matched to a gene: 7. The germline V gene has CDR1 ENHRY and CDR2 SYGVKD. CDR3 loop: CAISGTGTVNSPLHF. The CDR3 DNA follows: TGTGCCATCAGTGGGACCGGGACAGTAAATTCACCCCTCCACTTT.